The 12 T cell receptor beta chains reported below all come from one sample, sequenced in a study of beta chain features in type 1 diabetes. Every bit of the isolated RNA underwent reverse transcription, so sequencing read expressed TCRB transcripts. Profiling relied on immunoSEQ multiplex PCR, and the TCRdb table lists in-frame clones only, not all of them. This sample has roughly 170,000 clones, with more than 10% found just once. Source material: central memory CD4+ T cells from blood. Receptors originate from a young woman in good health.

The chain employs TRBV9 and TRBJ2-1, with D possibly matching TRBD1 (6 bases). The V end lost 3 bases, the J end lost 3 bases, and 10 bases lay between the germline ends. There are 14 residues in the CDR3. Germline loops: CDR1 SGDLS, CDR2 YYNGEE. The chain's CDR3 is CASSAGHGYNEQFF. The CDR3 coding sequence is TGTGCCAGCAGCGCGGGACATGGCTACAATGAGCAGTTCTTC.

The chain recombines TRBV6-5 with TRBJ2-3, with 8 bases matching TRBD2. With V trimmed by 5 bases and J by 5 bases, 3 bases remained unmatched. The CDR3 spans 13 residues. The V gene's germline CDR1 is MNHEY and CDR2 SVGAGI. CDR3 sequence: CASSVSGGDTQYF. The CDR3, as DNA: TGTGCCAGCAGTGTAAGCGGGGGAGATACGCAGTATTTT.

This clone was seen a handful of times. This chain uses TRBV7-2 with TRBJ2-5; TRBD2 aligns across 10 bases. The CDR3 runs to 17 residues. The germline gives CDR1 SGHTA, CDR2 FQGNSA. Trimming cost V 5 bases and J 5 bases; bases outside gene matches: 14. The CDR3: CASSRGSSGSPTETQYF. CDR3 coding DNA: TGTGCCAGCAGCCGAGGTTCTAGCGGGAGTCCGACGGAGACCCAGTACTTC.

The rearrangement uses TRBV27 and TRBJ1-2; 7 nucleotides line up with TRBD1. V was clipped by 9 bases and J by 2 bases; unmatched bases: 6. The length of the CDR3 is 13 residues. CDR1 is MNHEY, CDR2 SMNVEV, per germline (reference sequence). The CDR3 sequence: CASRRQGNYGYTF. CDR3 in DNA: TGTGCCAGTAGGCGACAGGGCAACTATGGCTACACCTTC.

The rearrangement uses TRBV18 and TRBJ2-4, with 7 bases matching TRBD1. Germline V CDR1 and CDR2: KGHSH, LQKENI. The V and J ends lost 6 bases and 12 bases, in that order; junction bases with no gene match: 14. The CDR3 length is 14 residues. The CDR3 region is CASSPPGDRKDQYF. In DNA form, the CDR3 reads TGTGCCAGCTCCCCCCCCGGGGACAGAAAGGATCAGTACTTC. The whole variable domain, filled in from reference TRBV18 and TRBJ2-4, reads NAGVMQNPRHLVRRRGQEARLRCSPMKGHSHVYWYRQLPEEGLKFMVYLQKENIIDESGMPKERFSAEFPKEGPSILRIQQVVRGDSAAYFCASSPPGDRKDQYFGAGTRLSVL.

This clone occurred a few times. The rearrangement joins TRBV18 to TRBJ2-7; the match to TRBD1 covers 9 bases. Germline assignment: CDR1 KGHSH and CDR2 LQKENI. The V segment lost 6 bases and the J segment 5 bases; nucleotides outside the gene matches: 5. The CDR3 has 13 residues. CDR3: CASSQDRGDEQYF. The CDR3, as DNA: TGTGCCAGCTCTCAGGACAGGGGCGACGAGCAGTACTTC.

This clone was observed a few times. This rearrangement joins TRBV28 to TRBJ2-6; D is possibly TRBD1 (5 bases). The V and J ends lost 2 bases and 5 bases respectively, with 13 bases between them. CDR3 length equals 16 residues. Germline assignment: CDR1 MDHEN and CDR2 SYDVKM. CDR3 nucleotide sequence: TGTGCCAGCAGTTTAGAAGGGGCACGGTGGGCCAACGTCCTGACTTTC. It is translated as CASSLEGARWANVLTF.

V gene TRBV4-2 combines with J gene TRBJ2-1; 7 bases map to TRBD2. Germline V gene sequence: CDR1 LGHNA, CDR2 YNFKEQ. V lost 0 bases to trimming and J lost 0 bases; unmatched junction nucleotides: 2. This CDR3 has 16 amino acids. The CDR3 DNA sequence: TGTGCCAGCAGCCAAGAACTAGCGAGCTCCTACAATGAGCAGTTCTTC. This sequence encodes CASSQELASSYNEQFF.

There are a few counts of this clone. The rearrangement links TRBV30 to TRBJ2-7, with D hard to call. V gave up 0 bases and J gave up 3 bases, with 12 bases separating them. Germline CDR1 and CDR2: GTSNPN and SVGIG (reference sequence). This CDR3 has 14 amino acids. The CDR3 loop reads CAWSVLGGHYEQYF. In nucleotides, the CDR3 is TGTGCCTGGAGTGTACTGGGTGGGCACTACGAGCAGTACTTC.

The chain carries TRBV6-6 and TRBJ2-7, with TRBD1 identical over 8 bases. Trimming took 4 bases from V and 6 from J; bases not matched to a gene: 5. The germline V gene encodes CDR1 MNHNY and CDR2 SVGAGI (reference sequence). The CDR3 runs 13 residues. The CDR3 reads CASSWDRRSEQYF. CDR3 sequence (DNA): TGTGCCAGCAGTTGGGACAGGCGGAGCGAGCAGTACTTC.

This clone was counted between two and nine times. V is TRBV10-3 and J is TRBJ1-2; 7 bases match TRBD1. V lost 4 bases to trimming and J lost 4 bases; unmatched junction nucleotides: 0. The CDR3 runs to 12 residues. Germline CDR1 and CDR2: ENHRY and SYGVKD. The CDR3 DNA reads TGTGCCATCAGTGGACAGGGCTATGGCTACACCTTC. It yields the protein CAISGQGYGYTF.

The gene calls are TRBV7-9 and TRBJ2-7; 12 bases agree with TRBD2. Germline V gene data show CDR1 as SEHNR and CDR2 as FQNEAQ (reference sequence). After removal of 5 bases from V and 5 bases from J, the junction contained 7 bases not matched to a gene. The CDR3 spans 15 residues. Here the CDR3 reads CASSHLAGGPHEQYF. For the CDR3, the DNA is TGTGCCAGCAGCCACCTAGCGGGAGGGCCCCACGAGCAGTACTTC.